This T cell receptor (beta chain) appears in the sequencing data of a study of T cell responses to AZD1222 COVID-19 vaccine (dated by TCRdb to the early 2020s). Regarding the study in general: Because spike-specific TCR depth and breadth did not differ between the two schedules, AZD1222 recipients who got a second dose at roughly 4 weeks were pooled with those who got a second dose at roughly 12 weeks. Trial participants were enrolled into age subgroups of 18-55, 56-69 and 70-plus years, which contained around 150, 28 and 57 TCR-sequenced participants, respectively. TCR sequencing was performed for more than 230 trial participants, of whom around 210 were given two doses of AZD1222 and around 25 were given two doses of MenACWY control vaccine. Overall study results and their limits: Because no day 14 peak-response samples were available, the repertoires could be characterized only after the peak T cell response. Spike-specific TCR breadth and depth rose significantly after two AZD1222 doses compared with day 0 and with MenACWY recipients. CD4 TCRs associated with the vaccine covered the entire spike protein, and the dominant responses were in regions 160-218 and 743-854. Participants were mostly white British and included more females than males, and it was suggested by the authors that clonal diversity may have been underestimated. Conclusions about previously exposed vaccinees were limited because only six AZD1222 recipients were SARS-CoV-2 seropositive at baseline. Epitopes outside the regions mutated in the B.1.351 and B.1.1.7 variants were reportedly recognized by nearly half of the unique spike-specific TCRs. In the small 56-69-year group, the increase in depth fell short of significance, most likely because of low power.

The CDR3 regions of human TCRbeta chains were subjected to immunosequencing. The authors' pipeline ran thus. TCRs in the repertoires were compared against a reference library of SARS-CoV-2-specific TCRs that had been generated with the MIRA antigen-specificity platform. Breadth was defined as the fraction of unique TCRs that were SARS-CoV-2-associated. Depth was defined as the fraction of total T cells that were SARS-CoV-2-associated. Each spike-specific TCR was assigned to its reactive spike region and to a CD4 or CD8 class using the MIRA data. Log10-transformed breadth and depth values were compared by one-way ANOVA with Sidak's multiple comparisons tests. In TCRdb, the immuneACCESS table is reduced to in-frame sequences with V and J assigned. These tables do not hold every clone; where another copy was compared, an unresolved V gene accounts for under half, and the others remain unexplained. V, J and clone size are those of that table, while D and trimming were read from the DNA. The sample table records some 180,000 clones; 85% to 95% of these occur just once. The ten largest clones capture roughly 10% of the sample.

What this sample's time point label stands for: baseline before first vaccination. Vaccinee samples came from UK trials COV001 and COV002, including a single-blind randomized controlled phase 2/3 trial of AZD1222 (ChAdOx1 nCoV-19) in healthy adults. Trial participant PBMC samples were collected at day 0 and day 28 after the second dose for TCRbeta chain sequencing. This clone was counted at least ten times. There is no known antigen for this receptor. The sample holds no much larger clone one base away, and base qualities are not on file. The same CDR3 is also encoded by other DNA sequences in this sample. The CDR3, cysteine through phenylalanine, is 19 amino acids long. Solely the CDR3 DNA is kept, with 57 bases framed from the first base. Trimming removed 1 base from V and 1 base from J; the gene matches leave 10 bases unexplained. Based on the germline V gene (reference sequence), the CDR1 and CDR2 sequences are SEHNR and FQNEAQ.

The specimen comprised peripheral blood, sampled on day 0 of AZD1222 vaccination. The chain links TRBV7-9 with TRBJ2-4; the junction holds 10 bases that match TRBD2. This clonotype was obtained from an adult in good health. The CDR3 is CASSLDPAGGPMAKNIQYF. The nucleotide sequence reads as follows: TGTGCCAGCAGCTTAGATCCAGCGGGGGGGCCGATGGCCAAAAACATTCAGTACTTC. Joined to the reference TRBV7-9 and TRBJ2-4 proteins, this CDR3 gives the full variable domain: DTGVSQNPRHKITKRGQNVTFRCDPISEHNRLYWYRQTLGQGPEFLTYFQNEAQLEKSRLLSDRFSAERPKGSFSTLEIQRTEQGDSAMYLCASSLDPAGGPMAKNIQYFGAGTRLSVL.